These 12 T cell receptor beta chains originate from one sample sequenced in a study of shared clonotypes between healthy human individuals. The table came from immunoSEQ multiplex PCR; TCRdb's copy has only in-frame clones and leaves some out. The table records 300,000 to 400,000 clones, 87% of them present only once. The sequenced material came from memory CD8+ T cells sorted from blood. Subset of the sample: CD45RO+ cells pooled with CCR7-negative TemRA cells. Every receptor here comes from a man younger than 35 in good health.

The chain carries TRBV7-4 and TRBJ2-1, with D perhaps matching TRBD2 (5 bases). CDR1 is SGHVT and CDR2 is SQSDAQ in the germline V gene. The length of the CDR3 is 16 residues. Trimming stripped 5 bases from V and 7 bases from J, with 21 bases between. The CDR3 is CASSKLDWAFGNEQFF. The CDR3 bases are TGTGCCAGCAGCAAACTGGACTGGGCCTTCGGTAATGAGCAGTTCTTC.

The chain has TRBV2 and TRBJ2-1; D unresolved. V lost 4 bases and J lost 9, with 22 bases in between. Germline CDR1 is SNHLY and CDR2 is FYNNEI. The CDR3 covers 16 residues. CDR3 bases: TGTGCCAGCAGTGTTCTGGTTTTGTCCCCCCACGGTGAGCAGTTCTTC. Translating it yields CASSVLVLSPHGEQFF.

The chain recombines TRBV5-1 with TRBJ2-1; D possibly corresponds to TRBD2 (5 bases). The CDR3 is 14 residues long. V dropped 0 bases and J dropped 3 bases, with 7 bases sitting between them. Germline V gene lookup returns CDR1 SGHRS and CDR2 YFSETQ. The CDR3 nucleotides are TGCGCCAGCAGCTTGGCCGGGGTCTACAATGAGCAGTTCTTC. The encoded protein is CASSLAGVYNEQFF.

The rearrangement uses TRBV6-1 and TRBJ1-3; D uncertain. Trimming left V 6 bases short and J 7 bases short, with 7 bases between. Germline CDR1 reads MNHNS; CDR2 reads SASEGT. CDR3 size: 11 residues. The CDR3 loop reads CASSYWNTIYF. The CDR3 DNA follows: TGTGCCAGCAGCTATTGGAACACCATATATTTT.

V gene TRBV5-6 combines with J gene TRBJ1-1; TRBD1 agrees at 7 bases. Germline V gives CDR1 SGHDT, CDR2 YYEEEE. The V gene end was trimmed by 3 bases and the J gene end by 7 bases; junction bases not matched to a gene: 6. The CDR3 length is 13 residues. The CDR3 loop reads CASSWGQQLEAFF. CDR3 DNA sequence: TGTGCCAGCAGCTGGGGACAGCAACTTGAAGCTTTCTTT. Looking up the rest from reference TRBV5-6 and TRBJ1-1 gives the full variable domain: DAGVTQSPTHLIKTRGQQVTLRCSPKSGHDTVSWYQQALGQGPQFIFQYYEEEERQRGNFPDRFSGHQFPNYSSELNVNALLLGDSALYLCASSWGQQLEAFFGQGTRLTVV.

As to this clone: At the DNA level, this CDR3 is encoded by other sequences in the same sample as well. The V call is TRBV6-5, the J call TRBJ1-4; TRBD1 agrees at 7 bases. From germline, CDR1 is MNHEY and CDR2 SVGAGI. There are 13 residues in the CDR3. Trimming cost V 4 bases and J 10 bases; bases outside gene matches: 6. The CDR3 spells CASSLGGAGKLFF. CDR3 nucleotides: TGTGCCAGCAGTTTAGGGGGCGCAGGAAAACTGTTTTTT.

The CDR3 loop is CASSLGGLTNEKLFF. The DNA for the CDR3 is TGTGCCAGCAGCTTAGGTGGGCTAACTAATGAAAAACTGTTTTTT. The V call is TRBV7-8, the J call TRBJ1-4; D is undetermined. V was trimmed by 1 base and J by 1 base, leaving 7 bases between them. The CDR3 sequence is 15 residues long. The V gene's germline CDR1 is SGHVS and CDR2 FQNEAQ.

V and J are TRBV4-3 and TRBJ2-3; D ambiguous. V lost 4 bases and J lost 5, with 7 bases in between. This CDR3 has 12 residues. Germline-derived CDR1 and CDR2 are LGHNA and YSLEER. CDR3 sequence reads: CASSLGRDTQYF. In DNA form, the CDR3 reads TGCGCCAGCAGCCTAGGACGAGATACGCAGTATTTT.

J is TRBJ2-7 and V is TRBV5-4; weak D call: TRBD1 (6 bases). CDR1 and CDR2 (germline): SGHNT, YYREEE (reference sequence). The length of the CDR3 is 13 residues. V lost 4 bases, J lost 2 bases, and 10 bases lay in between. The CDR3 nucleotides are TGTGCCAGCAGCAACGGACAGACCTACGAGCAGTACTTC. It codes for CASSNGQTYEQYF.

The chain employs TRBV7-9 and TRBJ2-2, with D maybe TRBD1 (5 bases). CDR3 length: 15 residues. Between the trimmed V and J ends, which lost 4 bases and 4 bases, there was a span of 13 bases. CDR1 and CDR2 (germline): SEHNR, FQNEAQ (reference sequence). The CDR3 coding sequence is TGTGCCAGCAGCTCCTACGACAGCCTCACCGGGGAGCTGTTTTTT. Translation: CASSSYDSLTGELFF.

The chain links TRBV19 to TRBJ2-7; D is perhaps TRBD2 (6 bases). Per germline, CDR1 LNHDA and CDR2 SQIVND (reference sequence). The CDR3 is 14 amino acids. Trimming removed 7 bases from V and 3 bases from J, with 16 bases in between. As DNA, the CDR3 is TGTGCCAGTACTCCTTCGGAGGGGTTCTACGAGCAGTACTTC. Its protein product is CASTPSEGFYEQYF.

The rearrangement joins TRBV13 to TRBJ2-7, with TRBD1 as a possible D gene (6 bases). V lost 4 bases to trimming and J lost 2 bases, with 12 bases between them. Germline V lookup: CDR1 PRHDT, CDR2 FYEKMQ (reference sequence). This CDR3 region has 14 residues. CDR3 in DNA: TGTGCCAGCAGCTCGGGGACACAAGCCTACGAGCAGTACTTC. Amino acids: CASSSGTQAYEQYF.